A selection of T cell receptor beta chains follows, all from one sample in a study of blood T cell repertoires in COVID-19. Libraries were prepared by immunoSEQ multiplex PCR; TCRdb keeps only in-frame clonotypes and omits some of them. This table holds 300,000 to 400,000 clones, approximately 86% found once. Material: peripheral blood. The receptors derive from an older woman with COVID-19, enrolled during active disease. Both conserved end residues are part of each CDR3. Each record gives: CDR3 DNA, CDR3 protein, J gene, V gene, D gene. The D gene is left open where the match is weak.

cdr3_nt: TGCGCCAGCGCCCCCGTAAGCGGCACTGAAGCTTTCTTT
cdr3_aa: CASAPVSGTEAFF
j_call: TRBJ1-1
v_call: TRBV5-1
d_call: .

cdr3_nt: TGTGCCAGCAGATTTGACAGGGGGAGGACTGAAGCTTTCTTT
cdr3_aa: CASRFDRGRTEAFF
j_call: TRBJ1-1
v_call: TRBV5-5
d_call: TRBD1

cdr3_nt: TGCGCCAGCAGCTTGGGTTCAGGGGCTAACTATGGCTACACCTTC
cdr3_aa: CASSLGSGANYGYTF
j_call: TRBJ1-2
v_call: TRBV5-1
d_call: .

cdr3_nt: TGTGCCAGCTCACCTCCCGGACAGGCTGTTTTGAGCACTGAAGCTTTCTTT
cdr3_aa: CASSPPGQAVLSTEAFF
j_call: TRBJ1-1
v_call: TRBV18
d_call: TRBD1

cdr3_nt: TGTGCCAGTAGTAGGGGCCAGGGAAGGCGGCAACCCCAGCATTTT
cdr3_aa: CASSRGQGRRQPQHF
j_call: TRBJ1-5
v_call: TRBV19
d_call: .

cdr3_nt: TGTGCCACCAGTGACCGAGACAGGCGGGTGGATGAGCAGTTCTTC
cdr3_aa: CATSDRDRRVDEQFF
j_call: TRBJ2-1
v_call: TRBV24-1
d_call: .

cdr3_nt: TGTGCCAGCGGTGCGGATCCGAACACTGAAGCTTTCTTT
cdr3_aa: CASGADPNTEAFF
j_call: TRBJ1-1
v_call: TRBV7-3
d_call: .

cdr3_nt: TGCAGCGGCGGGACGGGGGACGGGGAAAAACTGTTTTTT
cdr3_aa: CSGGTGDGEKLFF
j_call: TRBJ1-4
v_call: TRBV29-1
d_call: .

cdr3_nt: TGTGCCAGCAGCCCTGATAGCGGGGGGGCCAGCGAGCAGTACTTC
cdr3_aa: CASSPDSGGASEQYF
j_call: TRBJ2-7
v_call: TRBV7-2
d_call: TRBD2

cdr3_nt: TGTGCCAGCAGACAGGGTTTGAACACTGAAGCTTTCTTT
cdr3_aa: CASRQGLNTEAFF
j_call: TRBJ1-1
v_call: TRBV21-1
d_call: .

cdr3_nt: TGTGCCAGCAGCGCAGAGGTAGGACAGAGCTATGGCTACACCTTC
cdr3_aa: CASSAEVGQSYGYTF
j_call: TRBJ1-2
v_call: TRBV11-2
d_call: .

cdr3_nt: TGTGCCACCAGCAGAGATGCTGGACACCCGGACTACGAGCAGTACTTC
cdr3_aa: CATSRDAGHPDYEQYF
j_call: TRBJ2-7
v_call: TRBV15
d_call: .

cdr3_nt: TGTGCCAGCAGTCCAACGCTAGGATATCCGTTCTTC
cdr3_aa: CASSPTLGYPFF
j_call: TRBJ2-1
v_call: TRBV28
d_call: .

cdr3_nt: TGTGCCAGCAGGACAACAGGGAATGAGCAGTTCTTC
cdr3_aa: CASRTTGNEQFF
j_call: TRBJ2-1
v_call: TRBV27
d_call: .

cdr3_nt: TGTGCCAGCAGCTTACTAGCCACTGAAGCTTTCTTT
cdr3_aa: CASSLLATEAFF
j_call: TRBJ1-1
v_call: TRBV5-6
d_call: .

cdr3_nt: TGTGCCAGCAGTCCTCCCCGAGACACGAACACTGAAGCTTTCTTT
cdr3_aa: CASSPPRDTNTEAFF
j_call: TRBJ1-1
v_call: TRBV6-5
d_call: .

cdr3_nt: TGCGCCAGCAGCGTCCAGACTCCTTCCTACGAGCAGTACTTC
cdr3_aa: CASSVQTPSYEQYF
j_call: TRBJ2-7
v_call: TRBV5-1
d_call: .

cdr3_nt: TGCGCCAGCAGCTCAGCGGACAGGGGTTTAAACTATGGCTACACCTTC
cdr3_aa: CASSSADRGLNYGYTF
j_call: TRBJ1-2
v_call: TRBV5-1
d_call: TRBD1

cdr3_nt: TGTGCCACGTTATTCCAGGGGGCAGATACGCAGTATTTT
cdr3_aa: CATLFQGADTQYF
j_call: TRBJ2-3
v_call: TRBV6-5
d_call: TRBD1

cdr3_nt: TGTGCCATTCGGGGGACCCGCCCTCGGACTAGCGGGGGGGCAAGCGAGCAGTACTTC
cdr3_aa: CAIRGTRPRTSGGASEQYF
j_call: TRBJ2-7
v_call: TRBV10-3
d_call: TRBD2

cdr3_nt: TGTGCCAGCAGCTTATCCGGACTGCAGTACTTC
cdr3_aa: CASSLSGLQYF
j_call: TRBJ2-5
v_call: TRBV5-6
d_call: .